A selection of T cell receptor beta chains follows, all from one sample in a study of blood T cell repertoires in COVID-19. Generated by immunoSEQ multiplex PCR, the TCRdb table keeps only in-frame clones and is missing some. The sample includes 55,000 or so clones, about 90% of them seen just once. What was sequenced was peripheral blood. The receptors come from a man in his 60s with active or convalescent COVID-19. Each CDR3 is given with its conserved first and last residue. A D gene is named only where the DNA matches it firmly.

v_gene	j_gene	d_gene	len	CDR3aa	CDR3nt
TRBV7-3	TRBJ2-2	TRBD1	15	CASSLRQGFTGELFF	TGTGCCAGCAGCCTTAGACAGGGGTTCACCGGGGAGCTGTTTTTT
TRBV7-2	TRBJ2-1	TRBD2	19	CASSVVFKRGAGSYNEQFF	TGTGCCAGCAGCGTCGTTTTTAAGCGGGGGGCTGGATCCTACAATGAGCAGTTCTTC
TRBV11-2	TRBJ2-1	NA	13	CASQAATGNEQFF	TGTGCCAGCCAAGCGGCCACGGGGAATGAGCAGTTCTTC
TRBV3-1/TRBV3-2	TRBJ2-1	NA	18	CASSQEVIGLPNYNEQFF	TGTGCCAGCAGCCAAGAAGTGATCGGACTACCGAACTACAATGAGCAGTTCTTC
TRBV25-1	TRBJ1-2	TRBD1	14	CASSPGQVNYGYTF	TGTGCCAGCAGTCCGGGACAGGTTAACTATGGCTACACCTTC
TRBV20-1	TRBJ2-2	NA	17	CSASCIQGREFTGELFF	TGCAGTGCTAGTTGCATTCAGGGGCGGGAGTTCACCGGGGAGCTGTTTTTT
TRBV24-1	TRBJ1-2	TRBD1	12	CATSDGTDTYTF	TGTGCCACCAGTGACGGGACAGATACCTACACCTTC
TRBV6-2/TRBV6-3	TRBJ1-2	NA	14	CASSYSSTGLSYTF	TGTGCCAGCAGTTACTCGAGTACAGGGCTAAGCTACACCTTC
TRBV6-6	TRBJ1-5	NA	14	CASSYNRGNQPQHF	TGTGCCAGCAGTTACAACAGGGGCAATCAGCCCCAGCATTTT
TRBV5-5	TRBJ2-7	NA	15	CASNGGLAVSYEQYF	TGTGCCAGCAACGGGGGGCTAGCGGTCTCCTACGAGCAGTACTTC
TRBV5-1	TRBJ1-1	NA	15	CASSLSPQGNTEAFF	TGCGCCAGCAGCTTGTCCCCACAGGGGAACACTGAAGCTTTCTTT
TRBV9	TRBJ2-3	TRBD1	15	CASSVVGQSLDTQYF	TGTGCCAGCAGCGTAGTGGGACAGTCCCTTGATACGCAGTATTTT
TRBV6-6	TRBJ1-2	TRBD1	13	CASSPAGQGPMTF	TGTGCCAGCAGTCCCGCAGGACAGGGACCCATGACCTTC
TRBV14	TRBJ2-7	NA	11	CASSLTGKQYF	TGTGCCAGCAGCCTTACAGGGAAGCAGTACTTC
TRBV2	TRBJ2-4	NA	16	CASTQGVGVSKNIQYF	TGTGCCAGCACCCAGGGCGTTGGAGTGTCCAAAAACATTCAGTACTTC